These T cell receptor beta chains were read from a single sample in a study of blood T cells in healthy people across ages. MiXCR was run by TCRdb on the 5' RACE reads, yielding one entry per CDR3 protein. The sample has over 550,000 distinct CDR3 sequences; approximately 30% are singletons. Sequencing was done on a sample of blood. All receptors derive from a woman of 80 years or more in good health. Each CDR3 is given with its conserved first and last residue. The D gene is left open where the match is weak. Expanded clones are given a class, and other clones once, few, many or no size at all.

v_call,j_call,d_call,clone_size,cdr3_aa,cdr3_nt
TRBV6-1,TRBJ2-3,TRBD2,many,CASTPLSGGVGTSTDTQYF,TGTGCCAGCACTCCCTTAAGCGGGGGGGTCGGAACTAGCACAGATACGCAGTATTTT
TRBV7-9,TRBJ2-2,.,.,CASSYAPTGELFF,TGTGCCAGCAGCTACGCCCCCACCGGGGAGCTGTTTTTT
TRBV29-1,TRBJ1-1,.,few,CSVGRGGIEAFF,TGCAGCGTTGGGAGGGGGGGGATAGAAGCTTTCTTT
TRBV18,TRBJ1-2,.,.,CASSPLKGRENYGYTF,TGTGCCAGCTCACCACTTAAAGGCCGAGAAAACTATGGCTACACCTTC
TRBV6-1,TRBJ1-2,.,many,CASSEARVSGYTF,TGTGCCAGCAGTGAGGCCCGAGTGAGTGGCTACACCTTC
TRBV30,TRBJ2-5,.,few,CASHVGPETQYF,TGTGCCTCACATGTGGGGCCGGAGACCCAGTACTTC
TRBV7-6,TRBJ2-5,TRBD1,.,CASSARDRGWETQYF,TGTGCCAGCAGCGCTCGGGACAGGGGGTGGGAGACCCAGTACTTC
TRBV6-5,TRBJ2-5,TRBD1,few,CASSGTGEEETQYF,TGTGCCAGCAGTGGGACAGGGGAAGAAGAGACCCAGTACTTC
TRBV10-3,TRBJ2-4,.,many,CAISENNRDAKNIQYF,TGTGCCATCAGTGAGAATAACAGGGATGCCAAAAACATTCAGTACTTC
TRBV5-1,TRBJ2-7,TRBD1,many,CASSSQGAVEQYF,TGCGCCAGCAGCTCTCAGGGGGCGGTCGAGCAGTACTTC
TRBV30,TRBJ2-7,TRBD1,few,CAWSVRQGHEQYF,TGTGCCTGGAGTGTCCGACAGGGTCACGAGCAGTACTTC
TRBV5-1,TRBJ1-2,TRBD1,many,CASSLAGGYGYTF,TGCGCCAGCAGCTTGGCAGGGGGATATGGCTACACCTTC
TRBV7-3,TRBJ2-2,.,few,CASSGLIGELFF,TGTGCCAGCAGCGGCTTGATCGGGGAGCTGTTTTTT
TRBV2,TRBJ2-3,.,many,CASTVGYRGTDTQYF,TGTGCCAGCACGGTTGGGTATCGCGGCACAGATACGCAGTATTTT
TRBV28,TRBJ2-3,.,.,CASSWARRTADTQYF,TGTGCCAGCAGTTGGGCAAGGCGCACGGCAGATACGCAGTATTTT